The entry below gives a single T cell receptor beta chain sequence along with its context. These data come from a study of blood T cell repertoires in COVID-19. As handled by the study authors: Reference gene primers were amplified, and this amplification served to estimate nucleated cell counts. Assay: immunoSEQ multiplex PCR; the TCRdb copy retains only in-frame clones and omits some. V, J and clone size derive from that table, while D and trimming were established from the DNA sequence. Of about 190,000 clones in the sample, roughly nine tenths were seen once. Germline CDR1 reads MNHEY; CDR2 reads SMNVEV (reference sequence). Losses at the gene ends were 7 bases for V and 4 bases for J; bases not matched to a gene: 7. The CDR3 loop spans 15 amino acids.

The chain links TRBV27 to TRBJ2-1; 10 bases are shared with TRBD2. The source material was peripheral blood. The sequence derives from a young man with acute or convalescent COVID-19. DNA for the CDR3: TGTGCCAGCATAAAAACTAGCGGGACTTACAATGAGCAGTTCTTC. This sequence encodes CASIKTSGTYNEQFF.